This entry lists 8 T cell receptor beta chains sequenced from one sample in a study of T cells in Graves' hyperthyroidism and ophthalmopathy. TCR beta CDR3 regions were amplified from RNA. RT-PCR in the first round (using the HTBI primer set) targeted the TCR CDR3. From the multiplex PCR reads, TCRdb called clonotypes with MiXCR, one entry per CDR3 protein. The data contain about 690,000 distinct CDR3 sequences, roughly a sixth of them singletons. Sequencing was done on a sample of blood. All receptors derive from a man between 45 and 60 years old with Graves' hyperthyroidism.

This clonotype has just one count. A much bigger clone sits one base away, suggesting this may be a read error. CDR3 residues: CTSSESYGGVSYEQYF. The CDR3 DNA reads as TGTACCAGCAGTGAAAGTTATGGGGGAGTTTCCTACGAGCAGTACTTC. The chain employs TRBV2 and TRBJ2-7, with D tentatively TRBD1 or TRBD2 (5 bases each). This CDR3 comprises 16 residues. Germline V gives CDR1 SNHLY, CDR2 FYNNEI.

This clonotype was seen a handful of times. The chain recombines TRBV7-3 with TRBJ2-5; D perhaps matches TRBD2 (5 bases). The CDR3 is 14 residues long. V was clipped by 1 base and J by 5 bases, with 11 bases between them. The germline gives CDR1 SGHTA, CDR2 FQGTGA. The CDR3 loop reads CASSLNREGETQYF. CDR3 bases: TGTGCCAGCAGCTTAAACCGGGAAGGGGAGACCCAGTACTTC.

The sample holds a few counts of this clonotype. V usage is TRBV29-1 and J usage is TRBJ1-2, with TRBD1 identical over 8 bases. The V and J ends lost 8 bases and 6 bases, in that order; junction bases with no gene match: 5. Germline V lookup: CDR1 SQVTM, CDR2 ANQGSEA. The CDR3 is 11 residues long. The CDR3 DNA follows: TGCAGCATCGGACAGGGCAATGGCTACACCTTC. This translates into CSIGQGNGYTF.

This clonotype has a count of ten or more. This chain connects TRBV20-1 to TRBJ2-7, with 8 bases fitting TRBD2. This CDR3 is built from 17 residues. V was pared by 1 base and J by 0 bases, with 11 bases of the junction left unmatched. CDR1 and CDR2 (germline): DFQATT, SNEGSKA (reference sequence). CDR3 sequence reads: CSARGMQAGGPSYEQYF. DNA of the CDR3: TGCAGTGCTAGAGGGATGCAGGCGGGAGGTCCCTCCTACGAGCAGTACTTC.

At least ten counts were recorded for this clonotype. The CDR3 region is CATHRGLSYEQYF. For the CDR3, the DNA is TGTGCCACCCACAGGGGACTCTCCTACGAGCAGTACTTC. The chain uses TRBV28 and TRBJ2-7; D is possibly TRBD1 (7 bases). V lost 10 bases to trimming and J lost 0 bases, with 13 bases between them. This CDR3 is built from 13 residues. Germline CDR1 and CDR2: MDHEN and SYDVKM.

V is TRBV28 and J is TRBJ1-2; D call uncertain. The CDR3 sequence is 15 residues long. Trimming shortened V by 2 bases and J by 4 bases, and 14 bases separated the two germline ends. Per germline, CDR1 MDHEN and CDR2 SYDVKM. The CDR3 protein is CASSLAEIRSYGYTF. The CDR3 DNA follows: TGTGCCAGCAGTTTAGCAGAAATACGCTCCTATGGCTACACCTTC.

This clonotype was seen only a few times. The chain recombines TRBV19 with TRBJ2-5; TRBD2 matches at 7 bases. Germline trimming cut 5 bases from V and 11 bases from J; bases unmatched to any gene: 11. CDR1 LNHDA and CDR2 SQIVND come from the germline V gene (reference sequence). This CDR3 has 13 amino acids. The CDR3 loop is CASSPRGEMPQYF. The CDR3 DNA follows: TGTGCCAGTAGTCCCCGGGGGGAGATGCCTCAGTACTTC.

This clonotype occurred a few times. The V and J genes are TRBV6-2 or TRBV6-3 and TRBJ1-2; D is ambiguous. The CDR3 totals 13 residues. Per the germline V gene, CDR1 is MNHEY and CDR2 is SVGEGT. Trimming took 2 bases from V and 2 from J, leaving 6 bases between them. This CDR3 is CASSYRPNYGYTF. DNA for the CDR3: TGTGCCAGCAGTTACCGTCCCAACTATGGCTACACCTTC.